This TCR beta chain was identified during a study of blood T cell repertoires in COVID-19. The V end lost 4 bases, the J end lost 0 bases, and 10 bases lay between the germline ends. This CDR3 is 14 amino acids long. CDR1 and CDR2 from the germline V gene are GTSNPN and SVGIG (reference sequence). Original processing methods: Reference gene primer amplification gave nucleated cell count estimates. Sequencing used immunoSEQ multiplex PCR; TCRdb keeps in-frame clones, though not all of them. V and J calls plus clone size are reproduced from that table; the DNA served to infer D and trimming. The table includes some 290,000 clones, about nine tenths detected once.

This sequence joins TRBV30 and TRBJ2-1; possibly TRBD2 for D (5 bases). Specimen: peripheral blood. This clonotype originated in a young woman with COVID-19, enrolled during active disease. DNA for the CDR3: TGTGCCTGGAATAGGGAGAGCTCCTACAATGAGCAGTTCTTC. Residues: CAWNRESSYNEQFF.